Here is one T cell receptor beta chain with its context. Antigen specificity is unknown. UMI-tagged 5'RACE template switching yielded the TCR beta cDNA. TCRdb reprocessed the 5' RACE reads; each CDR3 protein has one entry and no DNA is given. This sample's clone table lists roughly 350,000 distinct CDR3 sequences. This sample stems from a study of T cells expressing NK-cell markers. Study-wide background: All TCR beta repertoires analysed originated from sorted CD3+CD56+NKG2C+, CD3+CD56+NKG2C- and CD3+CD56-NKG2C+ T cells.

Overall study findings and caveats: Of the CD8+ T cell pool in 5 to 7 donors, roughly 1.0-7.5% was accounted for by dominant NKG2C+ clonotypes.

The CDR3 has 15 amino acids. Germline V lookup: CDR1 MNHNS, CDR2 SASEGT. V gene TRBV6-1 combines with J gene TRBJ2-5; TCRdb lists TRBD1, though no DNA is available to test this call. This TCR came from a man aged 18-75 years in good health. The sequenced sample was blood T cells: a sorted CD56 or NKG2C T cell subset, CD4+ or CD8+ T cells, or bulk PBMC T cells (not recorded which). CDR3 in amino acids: CASSETRDRQETQYF.